This T cell receptor beta chain stems from a study of CD8+CD57+ T cells in acquired aplastic anemia. Study in general: Sorting CD4+ and CD8+ cells gave DNA averaging 3.2 ug.

Genomic DNA served as template for TCR beta VDJ and CDR3 profiling. TCRdb used MiXCR to reprocess the reads, holding one entry per CDR3 protein. The sample has around 170,000 distinct CDR3 sequences, around 47% seen once. Germline CDR1 reads SGHDT; CDR2 reads YYEEEE. The CDR3 contains 16 residues. With 4 bases removed from V and 0 bases from J, the gap between germline ends came to 16 bases. CD8+CD57+ cell expansion, shown by flow cytometry, had occurred in the patients selected for sequencing. There are a few counts of this clonotype. Material: sorted CD4+, CD8+, or CD8+CD57+ T cells (not recorded which) from PBMCs. The clonotype originates from a human donor with aplastic anemia. The V and J genes are TRBV5-6 and TRBJ1-1, with D perhaps TRBD1 (5 bases). CDR3 sequence: CASSLSGGPLNTEAFF. CDR3 bases: TGTGCCAGCAGCCTGAGCGGGGGACCGCTGAACACTGAAGCTTTCTTT. Full variable domain (missing parts from reference TRBV5-6 and TRBJ1-1): DAGVTQSPTHLIKTRGQQVTLRCSPKSGHDTVSWYQQALGQGPQFIFQYYEEEERQRGNFPDRFSGHQFPNYSSELNVNALLLGDSALYLCASSLSGGPLNTEAFFGQGTRLTVV.